Listed below are T cell receptor beta chains from one sample, sequenced in a study of blood T cell repertoires in COVID-19. Clones were read by immunoSEQ multiplex PCR, and TCRdb kept only the in-frame ones, dropping some. Of roughly 290,000 clones listed, roughly 84% are singletons. Sequenced sample: peripheral blood. The receptors come from a human donor with COVID-19, enrolled during active disease. The donor label of this sample is uncertain. The CDR3 runs from the conserved cysteine through the conserved F or W. D genes are given only for firm matches. Size is stated for part of the rows, as once, few or many counts, or as a class when the clone is expanded.

v_call	d_call	j_call	clone_size	cdr3_length	cdr3_nt	cdr3_aa
TRBV5-1	TRBD2	TRBJ2-2	.	16	TGCGCCAGCAGCCTACGAGCGGGAGGTTGGACCGGGGAGCTGTTTTTT	CASSLRAGGWTGELFF
TRBV9	.	TRBJ1-4	.	13	TGTGCCAGCAGCGTAGGCGGGGGACGAAAACTGTTTTTT	CASSVGGGRKLFF
TRBV20-1	.	TRBJ2-3	.	15	TGCAGTGCTAGTGAGGGAGATGGGGGCACAGATACGCAGTATTTT	CSASEGDGGTDTQYF
TRBV18	.	TRBJ1-1	.	14	TGTGCCAGCTCACCATACAGCTTGAACACTGAAGCTTTCTTT	CASSPYSLNTEAFF
TRBV5-6	.	TRBJ2-1	.	16	TGTGCCAGCAGCCCGAGACTGGGGAGCTCCTACAATGAGCAGTTCTTC	CASSPRLGSSYNEQFF
TRBV7-3	TRBD2	TRBJ2-1	once	15	TGTGCCAGCAGCTTAATACTAGCGGGAGTGAATGAGCAGTTCTTC	CASSLILAGVNEQFF
TRBV7-2	TRBD2	TRBJ2-1	.	15	TGTGCCAGCAGCTTAGTGCGGGGGACCTACAATGAGCAGTTCTTC	CASSLVRGTYNEQFF
TRBV5-8	.	TRBJ1-1	once	14	TGTGCCAGCAGCTTCGGACAATTCTCTACTGAAGCTTTCTTT	CASSFGQFSTEAFF
TRBV3-1/TRBV3-2	.	TRBJ2-7	.	17	TGTGCCAGCAGCCAAGGGTCTGTGGCGGGCCTCCCCTACGAGCAGTACTTC	CASSQGSVAGLPYEQYF
TRBV11-2	.	TRBJ1-2	.	17	TGTGCCAGCAGCTTAGGGCGAGGGGGGGGAGGTGGCTATGGCTACACCTTC	CASSLGRGGGGGYGYTF
TRBV28	.	TRBJ1-5	.	15	TGTGCCAGCAGTTTTTTCCGGGATAGCAATCAGCCCCAGCATTTT	CASSFFRDSNQPQHF
TRBV3-1/TRBV3-2	.	TRBJ1-2	.	14	TGTGCCAGCAGCCAAGATCTAGTGGGGGCAGGCTACACCTTC	CASSQDLVGAGYTF
TRBV5-4	TRBD1	TRBJ2-7	few	15	TGTGCCAGCAGCTTAGTGGACAGGGCGCCCTACGAGCAGTACTTC	CASSLVDRAPYEQYF
TRBV7-3	.	TRBJ1-2	.	15	TGTGCCAGCAGCTTAACGTTCGGGGGTGGCTATGGCTACACCTTC	CASSLTFGGGYGYTF
TRBV3-1/TRBV3-2	.	TRBJ1-1	.	15	TGTGCCAGCAGCCAAGCCCGGGGGGCGATGTTTGGAGCTTTCTTT	CASSQARGAMFGAFF
TRBV19	.	TRBJ1-2	few	14	TGTGCCACGGCAAACCTCCCGGACAGCTATGGCTACACCTTC	CATANLPDSYGYTF
TRBV7-3	.	TRBJ2-5	.	13	TGTGCCAGCAGCTCATCTCGCGGAGAGACCCAGTACTTC	CASSSSRGETQYF
TRBV18	.	TRBJ1-5	.	12	TGTGCCAGCTCCCGAGAGGATCAGCCCCAGCATTTT	CASSREDQPQHF
TRBV18	.	TRBJ1-2	.	16	TGTGCCAGCTCACGTGAAGGGGCGACAGCTAACTATGGCTACACCTTC	CASSREGATANYGYTF
TRBV19	.	TRBJ2-3	.	14	TGTGCCAGTAGTATAGGGCGGTTCACAGATACGCAGTATTTT	CASSIGRFTDTQYF
TRBV9	.	TRBJ1-6	.	16	TGTGCCAGCAGCTACGACCCTAGCTCCTATAATTCACCCCTCCACTTT	CASSYDPSSYNSPLHF
TRBV9	TRBD1	TRBJ2-7	.	15	TGTGCCAGCAGCGTAGATCCCAGGGGGACCTACGAGCAGTACTTC	CASSVDPRGTYEQYF
TRBV5-1	TRBD2	TRBJ2-1	.	19	TGCGCCAGCAGCTTGGAAGGACTGACTAGCGGGGTCTCCTACAATGAGCAGTTCTTC	CASSLEGLTSGVSYNEQFF
TRBV19	.	TRBJ2-3	.	14	TGTGCCAGTAGTGTGCAGGGTAGCACAGATACGCAGTATTTT	CASSVQGSTDTQYF
TRBV19	TRBD1	TRBJ1-3	.	15	TGTGCCAGCACCTCCTACCGGGACAGTGGAAACACCATATATTTT	CASTSYRDSGNTIYF
TRBV7-9	.	TRBJ2-7	.	12	TGTGCCAGCAGCCGCAGGGATTTCGAGCAGTACTTC	CASSRRDFEQYF
TRBV5-4	.	TRBJ2-1	few	15	TGTGCCAGCAGCTTAGACAGCGATTACACCAATGAGCAGTTCTTC	CASSLDSDYTNEQFF
TRBV18	.	TRBJ1-1	.	13	TGTGCCAGCTCACCACTGGAGGGCACTGAAGCTTTCTTT	CASSPLEGTEAFF
TRBV3-1/TRBV3-2	.	TRBJ2-1	.	15	TGTGCCAGCAGCCAAGATATGGAGGAGTTCCATGAGCAGTTCTTC	CASSQDMEEFHEQFF
TRBV19	.	TRBJ1-2	.	13	TGTGCCAGTAGACCCCCGGCTAGCTATGGCTACACCTTC	CASRPPASYGYTF
TRBV6-5	.	TRBJ1-6	.	14	TGTGCCAGCAGTTCGACCGGGGGGGATTCACCCCTCCACTTT	CASSSTGGDSPLHF
TRBV6-2/TRBV6-3	TRBD2	TRBJ2-1	.	13	TGTGCCAGCAGTTGGACTAGCGGGGGCCAGTTGTTCTTC	CASSWTSGGQLFF
TRBV19	.	TRBJ2-1	.	15	TGTGCCAGTAGAAGTTGGGAGTCCACACGATGGGAGCAGTTCTTC	CASRSWESTRWEQFF